Each of the 8 T cell receptor beta chains below was sequenced from the same sample in a study of CD8 T cells in cerebrospinal fluid in Alzheimer's disease. TCRdb processed the 10x single-cell sequencing reads again and assigns one entry to each CDR3 protein, with no DNA. Its listing shows under 1,500 distinct CDR3 sequences. Sequenced input: cerebrospinal fluid. These receptors were obtained from a human donor in good health.

This clonotype is labeled medium-sized (0.01 to 0.1%) based on frequency. V usage is TRBV15 and J usage is TRBJ2-1. Germline CDR1 LNHNV, CDR2 YYDKDF (reference sequence). CDR3 length equals 12 residues. The CDR3 region is CATSARYNEQFF.

This clonotype is called medium-sized based on its frequency. The chain's CDR3 is CASSLPVYEQYF. The chain carries TRBV23-1 and TRBJ2-7. TRBV23-1 has ORF status, its function being uncertain. The CDR3 contains 12 residues.

By frequency, this clonotype registers medium-sized. V gene TRBV11-2 combines with J gene TRBJ2-7; as DNA is missing, the TRBD2 call by TCRdb cannot be tested. Germline CDR1 SGHAT, CDR2 FQNNGV. The CDR3 is 15 residues long. CDR3 residues: CASSPRGGGSYEQYF.

Judged by frequency, this clonotype is medium-sized. CDR3 region: CASSAPSGSEQFF. The chain combines TRBV9 with TRBJ2-1. The germline V gene has CDR1 SGDLS and CDR2 YYNGEE. This CDR3 comprises 13 residues.

This clonotype registers medium-sized by frequency. The chain recombines TRBV7-9 with TRBJ2-1; TCRdb returns TRBD2, unconfirmable since there is no DNA. This CDR3 comprises 13 residues. CDR1 and CDR2 (germline): SEHNR, FQNEAQ (reference sequence). Here the CDR3 reads CASTASGSRLLFF. Full variable domain (outside the CDR3, taken from reference TRBV7-9 and TRBJ2-1): DTGVSQNPRHKITKRGQNVTFRCDPISEHNRLYWYRQTLGQGPEFLTYFQNEAQLEKSRLLSDRFSAERPKGSFSTLEIQRTEQGDSAMYLCASTASGSRLLFFGPGTRLTVL.

CDR3 residues: CASTSEGLSGNTIYF. V usage is TRBV19 and J usage is TRBJ1-3. This CDR3 spans 15 amino acids. Germline CDR1 reads LNHDA; CDR2 reads SQIVND (reference sequence).

This clonotype is medium-sized by frequency. The chain recombines TRBV2 with TRBJ2-7. This CDR3 is 11 amino acids long. CDR1 SNHLY and CDR2 FYNNEI come from the germline V gene. CDR3 amino acids: CASSQNYEQYF.

This clonotype is large by frequency. The V and J genes are TRBV7-2 and TRBJ2-1. This CDR3 contains 12 residues. Germline values: CDR1 SGHTA, CDR2 FQGNSA. The CDR3 loop reads CASSFYNGEQFF.